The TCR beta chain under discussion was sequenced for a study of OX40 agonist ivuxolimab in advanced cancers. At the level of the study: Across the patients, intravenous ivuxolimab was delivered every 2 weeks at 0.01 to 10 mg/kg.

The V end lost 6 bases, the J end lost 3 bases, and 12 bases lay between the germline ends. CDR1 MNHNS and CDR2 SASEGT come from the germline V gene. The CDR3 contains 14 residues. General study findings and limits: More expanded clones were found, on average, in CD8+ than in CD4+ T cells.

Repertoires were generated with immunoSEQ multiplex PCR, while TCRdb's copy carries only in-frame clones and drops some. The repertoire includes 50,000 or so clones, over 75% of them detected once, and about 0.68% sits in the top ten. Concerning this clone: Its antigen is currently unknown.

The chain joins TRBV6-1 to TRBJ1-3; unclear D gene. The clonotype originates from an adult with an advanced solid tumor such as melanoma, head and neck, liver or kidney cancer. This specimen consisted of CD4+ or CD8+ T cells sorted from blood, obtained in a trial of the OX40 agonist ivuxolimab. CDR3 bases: TGTGCCAGCAGACAGACTGGCTTTGGAAACACCATATATTTT. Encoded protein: CASRQTGFGNTIYF.